A selection of T cell receptor beta chains follows, all from one sample in a study of T cell responses to AZD1222 COVID-19 vaccine. The repertoire was sequenced with immunoSEQ multiplex PCR; TCRdb's copy has only in-frame clones and lacks some. The profile shows 120,000 to 150,000 clones, 90% to 95% of them singletons. The specimen was peripheral blood, collected on day 0 of MenACWY control vaccination. Receptors were obtained from an adult in good health. Both conserved end residues are part of each CDR3. D genes are given only for firm matches. Expanded clones get a size class; other rows say once, few or many, or leave the size out.

j_call	clone_size	v_call	d_call	cdr3_length	cdr3_nt	cdr3_aa
TRBJ2-2	.	TRBV6-5	.	13	TGTGCCAGCAGCACCGGGAGCACCGGGGAGCTGTTTTTT	CASSTGSTGELFF
TRBJ2-5	.	TRBV19	.	15	TGTGCCAGTAGTAGCCTTGTAGGGGGGGAAGAGACCCAGTACTTC	CASSSLVGGEETQYF
TRBJ2-7	few	TRBV2	TRBD2	15	TGTGCCAGCCTGGGACTAGCGGGAGCTGCGAACGAGCAGTACTTC	CASLGLAGAANEQYF
TRBJ2-1	once	TRBV10-1	.	15	TGCGCCAGCAGTGGGGAGGGGGCTTCCTACAATGAGCAGTTCTTC	CASSGEGASYNEQFF
TRBJ1-5	.	TRBV6-5	.	13	TGTGCCAGCAGTTCCCAGTTTTTTCAGCCCCAGCATTTT	CASSSQFFQPQHF
TRBJ1-1	.	TRBV7-8	.	13	TGTGCCAGCAGCCCCCGAACTAGTCCTGAAGCTTTCTTT	CASSPRTSPEAFF
TRBJ1-1	once	TRBV18	.	13	TGTGCCAGCTCCAACTCCAGGAACACTGAAGCTTTCTTT	CASSNSRNTEAFF
TRBJ2-6	.	TRBV5-8	.	16	TGTGCCAGCAGCTTGGGCCCAGGCGGCTCCACCAACGTCCTGACTTTC	CASSLGPGGSTNVLTF
TRBJ1-5	.	TRBV24-1	.	15	TGTGCCACCAGTGGAAGGACGGATAGCAATCAGCCCCAGCATTTT	CATSGRTDSNQPQHF
TRBJ1-1	.	TRBV2	TRBD1	17	TGTGCCAGCAAGGGGTTGGGACAGGGCTTGATGAACACTGAAGCTTTCTTT	CASKGLGQGLMNTEAFF
TRBJ2-1	.	TRBV7-2	TRBD2	14	TGTGCCAGCTTACTAGCGGGAGGCAACAATGAGCAGTTCTTC	CASLLAGGNNEQFF
TRBJ1-5	.	TRBV19	TRBD1	17	TGTGCCAGTAGTGCACCGGACAGGGGTCCGGGCAATCAGCCCCAGCATTTT	CASSAPDRGPGNQPQHF
TRBJ2-1	.	TRBV7-9	TRBD2	13	TGTGCCACCACTAGCGTTTCCTACAATGAGCAGTTCTTC	CATTSVSYNEQFF
TRBJ1-2	.	TRBV28	.	13	TGTGCCAGCAGTTCCCCTGGCGGGGGAGGCTACACCTTC	CASSSPGGGGYTF
TRBJ1-2	.	TRBV2	TRBD1	14	TGTGCCAGCAGATACACAGGGGAGGTCAAGGGCTACACCTTC	CASRYTGEVKGYTF
TRBJ1-1	.	TRBV11-1	.	14	TGTGCCAGCAGCTTATTGGACTTTAGGCCTGAAGCTTTCTTT	CASSLLDFRPEAFF
TRBJ2-2	.	TRBV19	TRBD1	14	TGTGCCAGTAGCCCACAGGGGGGAACCGGGGAGCTGTTTTTT	CASSPQGGTGELFF
TRBJ1-3	.	TRBV5-1	.	16	TGCGCCAGCAGCTTGGGAATAGGGGCCCAAGGAAACACCATATATTTT	CASSLGIGAQGNTIYF
TRBJ2-1	.	TRBV28	TRBD2	15	TGTGCCAGCAGTTTTCCGGCGGGAGGGTCCAATGAGCAGTTCTTC	CASSFPAGGSNEQFF
TRBJ1-4	.	TRBV7-2	.	14	TGTGCCAGCAGCCTGAGACCCCATAATGAAAAACTGTTTTTT	CASSLRPHNEKLFF
TRBJ2-7	.	TRBV7-8	.	15	TGTGCCAGCAGCACCACAGGGAGAAAGACCTACGAGCAGTACTTC	CASSTTGRKTYEQYF
TRBJ2-6	once	TRBV5-1	.	15	TGCGCCAGCAGCTTAGACGGCTCTGGGGCCAACGTCCTGACTTTC	CASSLDGSGANVLTF
TRBJ1-4	.	TRBV19	TRBD1	15	TGTGCCAGTAGTTTTCCGGGACAGGGGACTGAAAAACTGTTTTTT	CASSFPGQGTEKLFF
TRBJ2-7	.	TRBV10-2	.	15	TGCGCCAGCAGTGATGGGGGGTATTTTTCCTACGAGCAGTACTTC	CASSDGGYFSYEQYF
TRBJ2-1	.	TRBV28	TRBD1	13	TGTGCCAGCTTGGGGACAGGTTACAATGAGCAGTTCTTC	CASLGTGYNEQFF
TRBJ1-5	.	TRBV2	.	13	TGTGCCAGCACTCCGGATAGCAATCAGCCCCAGCATTTT	CASTPDSNQPQHF
TRBJ1-6	.	TRBV7-3	TRBD1	15	TGTGCCAGCAGCTTAATAGGGACAGGGAATTCACCCCTCCACTTT	CASSLIGTGNSPLHF
TRBJ2-7	.	TRBV19	.	13	TGTGCCAGTAGCCCGGGTGGGGCGCCTGAGCAGTACTTC	CASSPGGAPEQYF
TRBJ1-1	.	TRBV4-2	TRBD1	17	TGTGCCAGCAGCCCCCAGTCAACAGGGGGCGCGGGAACTGAAGCTTTCTTT	CASSPQSTGGAGTEAFF
TRBJ1-1	.	TRBV20-1	.	14	TGCAGTGCTAGTCCCGTACCACGAGGCACTGAAGCTTTCTTT	CSASPVPRGTEAFF
TRBJ2-7	.	TRBV6-5	TRBD2	15	TGTGCCAGCAGTTACTCGACTAGCGGGAGCTACGAGCAGTACTTC	CASSYSTSGSYEQYF
TRBJ1-2	few	TRBV7-8	TRBD1	17	TGTGCCAGCAGCTTCGAGGACAGGGGAGCCCACGGTGCTGGCTACACCTTC	CASSFEDRGAHGAGYTF
TRBJ2-2	.	TRBV5-1	TRBD1	16	TGCGCCAGCAGCTCCGGGACAGGGCGGAACACCGGGGAGCTGTTTTTT	CASSSGTGRNTGELFF
TRBJ2-2	.	TRBV6-5	TRBD1	14	TGTGCCAGCGGAAAGGACAGGGGCACCGGGGAGCTGTTTTTT	CASGKDRGTGELFF
TRBJ1-1	.	TRBV12-5	TRBD1	16	TGTGCTAGTGGTCGTGCCTCGGGACAGGTTTTCTCTGAAGCTTTCTTT	CASGRASGQVFSEAFF
TRBJ1-1	.	TRBV28	.	18	TGTGCCAGCAGTTTGTACCGGGGGCCCCTAACTGTGAACACTGAAGCTTTCTTT	CASSLYRGPLTVNTEAFF
TRBJ2-5	.	TRBV25-1	.	13	TGTGCCAGCAACCACGGGGGCAGGGAGACCCAGTACTTC	CASNHGGRETQYF
TRBJ2-3	.	TRBV27	TRBD2	16	TGTGCCAGCAGTTTACGAGCGGGGCAGGTGAAGCTATTGCAGTATTTT	CASSLRAGQVKLLQYF
TRBJ2-1	once	TRBV9	TRBD2	16	TGTGCCAGCAGCGTAGCTGGTAGCGGGCCCTACAATGAGCAGTTCTTC	CASSVAGSGPYNEQFF
TRBJ1-5	.	TRBV28	TRBD1	15	TGTGCCAGCAGTATAGGGACAGGCGGGAATCAGCCCCAGCATTTT	CASSIGTGGNQPQHF
TRBJ1-4	.	TRBV19	.	13	TGTGCCAGTAATGCCAACCTTTTGGAAAAACTGTTTTTT	CASNANLLEKLFF
TRBJ1-2	.	TRBV2	TRBD1	13	TGTGCCAGCAGTGCCAGGACAGGGTATGGCTACACCTTC	CASSARTGYGYTF
TRBJ2-7	.	TRBV25-1	.	16	TGTGCCAGCACGGGGGTGTTCGGGACGGACTCCTACGAGCAGTACTTC	CASTGVFGTDSYEQYF
TRBJ1-5	.	TRBV30	TRBD1	15	TGTGCCTGGAGTGGGTCGGGACAGGGTAATCAGCCCCAGCATTTT	CAWSGSGQGNQPQHF
TRBJ2-3	.	TRBV9	TRBD2	16	TGTGCCAGCAGCGTCCGTAGCGGGGGATTCACAGATACGCAGTATTTT	CASSVRSGGFTDTQYF
TRBJ2-1	.	TRBV7-6	TRBD1	16	TGTGCCAGCAGCCTACGACAGGGGAGCTCCTACAATGAGCAGTTCTTC	CASSLRQGSSYNEQFF
TRBJ1-6	.	TRBV2	TRBD1	13	TGTGCCACCTCGGACAGGGGCAATTCACCCCTCCACTTT	CATSDRGNSPLHF
TRBJ1-1	once	TRBV29-1	.	11	TGCAGCGTTAGGCGGGGCACTGAAGCTTTCTTT	CSVRRGTEAFF